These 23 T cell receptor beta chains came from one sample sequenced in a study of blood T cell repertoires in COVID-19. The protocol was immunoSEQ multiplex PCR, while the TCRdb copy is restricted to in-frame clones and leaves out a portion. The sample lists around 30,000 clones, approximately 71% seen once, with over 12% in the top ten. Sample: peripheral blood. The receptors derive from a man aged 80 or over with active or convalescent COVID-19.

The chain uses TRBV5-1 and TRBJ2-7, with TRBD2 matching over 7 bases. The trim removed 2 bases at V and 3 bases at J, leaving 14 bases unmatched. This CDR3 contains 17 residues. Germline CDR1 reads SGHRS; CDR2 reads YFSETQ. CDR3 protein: CASSFQSTPGTIYEQYF. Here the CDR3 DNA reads TGCGCCAGCAGCTTCCAATCTACCCCCGGGACTATCTACGAGCAGTACTTC.

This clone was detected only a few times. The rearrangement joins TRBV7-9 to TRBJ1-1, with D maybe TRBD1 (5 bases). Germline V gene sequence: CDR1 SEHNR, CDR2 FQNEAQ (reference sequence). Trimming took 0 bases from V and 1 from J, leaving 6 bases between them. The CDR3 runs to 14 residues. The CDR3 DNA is TGTGCCAGCAGCTTAGCGGGGCGGAACACTGAAGCTTTCTTT. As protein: CASSLAGRNTEAFF.

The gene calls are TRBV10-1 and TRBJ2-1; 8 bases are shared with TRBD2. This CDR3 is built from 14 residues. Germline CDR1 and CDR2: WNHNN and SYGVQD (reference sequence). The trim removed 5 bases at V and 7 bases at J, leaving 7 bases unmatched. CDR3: CASSPGLVGNEQFF. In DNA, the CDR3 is TGCGCCAGCAGTCCGGGACTAGTAGGGAATGAGCAGTTCTTC.

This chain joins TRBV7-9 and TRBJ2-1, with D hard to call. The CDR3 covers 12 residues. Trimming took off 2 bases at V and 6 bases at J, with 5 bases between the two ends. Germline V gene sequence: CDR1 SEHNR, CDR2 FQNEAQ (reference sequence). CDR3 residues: CASSLTFNEQFF. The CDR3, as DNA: TGTGCCAGCAGCTTAACTTTCAATGAGCAGTTCTTC.

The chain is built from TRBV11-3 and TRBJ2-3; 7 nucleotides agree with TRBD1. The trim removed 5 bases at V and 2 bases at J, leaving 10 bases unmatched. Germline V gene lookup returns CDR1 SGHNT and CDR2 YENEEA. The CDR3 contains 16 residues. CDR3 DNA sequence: TGTGCCAGCAGCCCAGGGGGTTGGCTAGCCACAGATACGCAGTATTTT. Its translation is CASSPGGWLATDTQYF.

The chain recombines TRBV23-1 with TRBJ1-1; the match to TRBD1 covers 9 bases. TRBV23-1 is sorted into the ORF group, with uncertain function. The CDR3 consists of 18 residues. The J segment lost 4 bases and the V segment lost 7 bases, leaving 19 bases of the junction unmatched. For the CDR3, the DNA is TGCGCCAGCACTATCCGGGACAGGGAAATTTTGTGGTGCACTGAAGCTTTCTTT. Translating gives CASTIRDREILWCTEAFF.

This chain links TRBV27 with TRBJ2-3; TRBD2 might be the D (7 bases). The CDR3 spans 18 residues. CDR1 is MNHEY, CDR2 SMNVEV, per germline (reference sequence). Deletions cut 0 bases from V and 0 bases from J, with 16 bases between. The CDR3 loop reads CASSLSFTGRASTDTQYF. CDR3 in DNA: TGTGCCAGCAGTTTATCGTTTACAGGGAGGGCTAGCACAGATACGCAGTATTTT.

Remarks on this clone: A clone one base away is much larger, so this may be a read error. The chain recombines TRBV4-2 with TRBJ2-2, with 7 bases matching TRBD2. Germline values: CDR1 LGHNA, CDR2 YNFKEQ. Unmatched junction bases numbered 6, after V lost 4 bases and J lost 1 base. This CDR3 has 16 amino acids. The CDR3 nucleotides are TGTGCCAGCAGCCCAACGGAGCGGGAGAACACCGGGGAGCTGTTTTTT. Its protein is CASSPTERENTGELFF.

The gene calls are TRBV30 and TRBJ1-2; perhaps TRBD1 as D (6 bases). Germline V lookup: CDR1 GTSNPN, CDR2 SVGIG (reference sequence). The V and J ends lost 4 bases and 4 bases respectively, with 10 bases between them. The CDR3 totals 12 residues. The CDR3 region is CAWTQGAYGYTF. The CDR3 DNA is TGTGCCTGGACACAGGGTGCCTATGGCTACACCTTC. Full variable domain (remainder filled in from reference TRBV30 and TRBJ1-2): SQTIHQWPATLVQPVGSPLSLECTVEGTSNPNLYWYRQAAGRGLQLLFYSVGIGQISSEVPQNLSASRPQDRQFILSSKKLLLSDSGFYLCAWTQGAYGYTFGSGTRLTVV.

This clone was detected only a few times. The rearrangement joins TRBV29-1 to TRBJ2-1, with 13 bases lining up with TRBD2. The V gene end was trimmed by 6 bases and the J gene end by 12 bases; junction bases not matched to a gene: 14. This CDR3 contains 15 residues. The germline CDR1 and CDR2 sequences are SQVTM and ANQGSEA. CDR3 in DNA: TGCAGCGTCGTGTCCCCCGGGACTAGCGGGATAGTGCAGTTCTTC. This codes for CSVVSPGTSGIVQFF.

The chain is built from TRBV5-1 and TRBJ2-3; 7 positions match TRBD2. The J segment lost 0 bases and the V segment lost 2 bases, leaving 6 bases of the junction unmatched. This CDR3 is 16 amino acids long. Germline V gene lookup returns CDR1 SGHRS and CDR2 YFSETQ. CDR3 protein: CASSFISGTSTDTQYF. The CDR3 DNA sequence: TGCGCCAGCAGCTTTATCAGCGGGACTAGCACAGATACGCAGTATTTT.

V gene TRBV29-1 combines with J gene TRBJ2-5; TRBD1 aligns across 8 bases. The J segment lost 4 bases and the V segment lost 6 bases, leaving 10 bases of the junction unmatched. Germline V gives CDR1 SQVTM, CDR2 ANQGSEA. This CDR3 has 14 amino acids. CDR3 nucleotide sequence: TGCAGCGTGACCCAGGGGGCGCACGGAGAGACCCAGTACTTC. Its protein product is CSVTQGAHGETQYF.

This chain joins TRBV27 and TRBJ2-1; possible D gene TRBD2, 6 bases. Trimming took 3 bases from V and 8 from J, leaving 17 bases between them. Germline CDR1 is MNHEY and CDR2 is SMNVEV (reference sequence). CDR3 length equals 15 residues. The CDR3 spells CASSFQGGLGDEQFF. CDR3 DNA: TGTGCCAGCAGTTTTCAGGGAGGATTAGGGGATGAGCAGTTCTTC.

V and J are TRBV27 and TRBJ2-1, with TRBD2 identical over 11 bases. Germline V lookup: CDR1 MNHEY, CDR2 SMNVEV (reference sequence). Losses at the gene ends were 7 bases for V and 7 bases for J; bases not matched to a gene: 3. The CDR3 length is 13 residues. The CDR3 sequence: CASTGTSGNEQFF. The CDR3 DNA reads TGTGCCAGCACCGGGACTAGCGGAAATGAGCAGTTCTTC.

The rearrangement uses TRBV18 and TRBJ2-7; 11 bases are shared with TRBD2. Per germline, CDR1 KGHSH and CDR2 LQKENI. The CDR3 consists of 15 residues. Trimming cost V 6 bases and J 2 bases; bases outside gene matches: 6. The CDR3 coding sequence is TGTGCCAGCTCTCCAACTAGCGGGAGCACCTACGAGCAGTACTTC. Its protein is CASSPTSGSTYEQYF.

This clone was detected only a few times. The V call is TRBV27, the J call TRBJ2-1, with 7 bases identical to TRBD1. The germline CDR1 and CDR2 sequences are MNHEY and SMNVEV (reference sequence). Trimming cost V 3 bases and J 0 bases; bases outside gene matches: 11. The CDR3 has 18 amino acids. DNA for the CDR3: TGTGCCAGCAGTTTGCCTACCTCGACAGGGAGCTCCTACAATGAGCAGTTCTTC. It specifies CASSLPTSTGSSYNEQFF.

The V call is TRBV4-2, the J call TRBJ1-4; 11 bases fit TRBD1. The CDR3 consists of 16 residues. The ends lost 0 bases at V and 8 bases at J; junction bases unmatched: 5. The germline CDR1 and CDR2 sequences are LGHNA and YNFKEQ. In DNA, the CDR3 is TGTGCCAGCAGCCAAGAACCGGGACAGGGGGACGAAAAACTGTTTTTT. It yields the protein CASSQEPGQGDEKLFF.

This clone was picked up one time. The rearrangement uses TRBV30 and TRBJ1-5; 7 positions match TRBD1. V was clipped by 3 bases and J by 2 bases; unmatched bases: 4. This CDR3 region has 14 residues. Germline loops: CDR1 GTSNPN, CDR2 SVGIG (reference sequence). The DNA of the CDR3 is TGTGCCTGGAGAAGACAGGGCGGCAATCAGCCCCAGCATTTT. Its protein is CAWRRQGGNQPQHF.

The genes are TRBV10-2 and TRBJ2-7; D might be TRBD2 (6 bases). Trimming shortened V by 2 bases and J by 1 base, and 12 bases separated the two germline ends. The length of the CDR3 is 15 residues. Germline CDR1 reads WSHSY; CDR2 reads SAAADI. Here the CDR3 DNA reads TGCGCCAGCAGTGAGCGCCCGGAGGGGTCCTACGAGCAGTACTTC. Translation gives CASSERPEGSYEQYF.

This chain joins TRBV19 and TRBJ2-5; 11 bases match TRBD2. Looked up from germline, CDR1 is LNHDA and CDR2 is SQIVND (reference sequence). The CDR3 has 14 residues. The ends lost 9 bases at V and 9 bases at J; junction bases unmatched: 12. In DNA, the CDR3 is TGTGCCAGCGCTAACCTAGCGGGAGGATCTCCCCAGTACTTC. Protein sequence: CASANLAGGSPQYF.

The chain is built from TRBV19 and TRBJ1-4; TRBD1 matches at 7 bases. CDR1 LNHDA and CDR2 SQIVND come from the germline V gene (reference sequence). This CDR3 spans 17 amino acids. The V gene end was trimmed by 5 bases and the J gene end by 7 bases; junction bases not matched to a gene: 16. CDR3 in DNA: TGTGCCAGTAGTCCCACCCCAGAACGACAGGGTAGTGAAAAACTGTTTTTT. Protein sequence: CASSPTPERQGSEKLFF.

CDR3 sequence reads: CASKSTAGSQNSPLHF. CDR3 DNA sequence: TGCGCCAGCAAATCCACGGCGGGCAGCCAGAATTCACCCCTCCACTTT. This sequence joins TRBV10-2 and TRBJ1-6; D uncertain. V was cut by 7 bases and J by 7 bases, with 20 bases left in between. Per germline, CDR1 WSHSY and CDR2 SAAADI. This CDR3 comprises 16 residues.

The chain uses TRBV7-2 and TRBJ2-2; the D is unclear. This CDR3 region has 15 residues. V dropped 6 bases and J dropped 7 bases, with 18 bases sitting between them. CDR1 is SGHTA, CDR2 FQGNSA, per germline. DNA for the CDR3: TGTGCCAGCAGTTTTTCCGGGTCCAAGGTCGGGGAGCTGTTTTTT. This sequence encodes CASSFSGSKVGELFF.